Below are 29 T cell receptor beta chains sequenced from a single sample in a study of T-cell reconstitution after alpha-beta-depleted transplantation in children (dated by TCRdb to 2016 to 2017). The treatment or condition label, as the study defines it: allogeneic hematopoietic cell transplantation with graft depleted of TCRalphabeta T cells and CD19 B cells. Library preparation was by PCR. The data were produced on an Illumina HiSeq 2500. Molecular barcoding was employed in the preparation of TCR libraries, with unique molecular identifiers being used to normalize TCRbeta repertoire quantification. TCRdb redid the processing of the public reads, applying fastp at Q25 and MiXCR, and retained in-frame beta chains. Rows are combined by CDR3 protein, so each entry shows the most common genes and DNA. This sample holds over 100,000 distinct CDR3 sequences; around 10% were observed only once. The biggest ten clones account for 34% of the sample.

Material: PBMCs, obtained before TCRalphabeta/CD19-depleted stem cell transplant. The source of these receptors is a boy younger than 10 with acute lymphoblastic leukemia, due to receive a stem cell transplant.

This chain joins TRBV7-8 and TRBJ1-2; a weak D match, TRBD1 (6 bases). CDR1 and CDR2 from the germline V gene are SGHVS and FQNEAQ. V gave up 1 base and J gave up 7 bases, with 16 bases separating them. This CDR3 region has 15 residues. The CDR3: CASSLGPDSPLGYTF. The CDR3 nucleotides are TGTGCCAGCAGCTTAGGACCGGACAGCCCCCTTGGCTACACCTTC.

V is TRBV7-9 and J is TRBJ1-1; TRBD1 matches 7 bases. CDR3 length: 16 residues. Per germline, CDR1 SEHNR and CDR2 FQNEAQ (reference sequence). With 11 bases clipped from V and 0 bases from J, the junction kept 15 bases outside the gene matches. CDR3 bases: TGTGCCGGGGGAGGGGGCCACTGGGCAATGAACACTGAAGCTTTCTTT. Protein product: CAGGGGHWAMNTEAFF. The entire variable domain, with the rest obtained from reference TRBV7-9 and TRBJ1-1, is as follows: DTGVSQNPRHKITKRGQNVTFRCDPISEHNRLYWYRQTLGQGPEFLTYFQNEAQLEKSRLLSDRFSAERPKGSFSTLEIQRTEQGDSAMYLCAGGGGHWAMNTEAFFGQGTRLTVV.

This clonotype showed up many times. The genes are TRBV7-3 and TRBJ2-1; TRBD2 might be the D (5 bases). In germline, CDR1 is SGHTA, CDR2 FQGTGA. This CDR3 comprises 16 residues. V was cut by 1 base and J by 7 bases, with 17 bases left in between. The DNA for the CDR3 is TGTGCCAGCAGCTTAATAACCGACCCGACGGGGAATGAGCAGTTCTTC. This translates into CASSLITDPTGNEQFF.

This clonotype came up once. Since no conserved phenylalanine or tryptophan closes the CDR3, a read error is the likely cause. The V and J genes are TRBV20-1 and TRBJ1-2; 9 bases agree with TRBD1. The germline V gene has CDR1 DFQATT and CDR2 SNEGSKA (reference sequence). The CDR3 consists of 12 residues. V lost 8 bases, J lost 10 bases, and 11 bases stayed unmatched. CDR3 region: CSHYTGGEDYTY. CDR3 DNA sequence: TGCAGTCATTATACAGGGGGCGAAGACTACACCTAC.

In its sample, this clonotype was seen many times. V is TRBV5-6 and J is TRBJ2-1; 11 bases align to TRBD2. V lost 4 bases to trimming and J lost 2 bases; unmatched junction nucleotides: 8. Looked up from germline, CDR1 is SGHDT and CDR2 is YYEEEE. The CDR3 has 17 amino acids. The CDR3 spells CASSQGLAAQTYNEQFF. The CDR3 bases are TGTGCCAGCAGCCAGGGACTAGCGGCTCAAACCTACAATGAGCAGTTCTTC.

The chain links TRBV14 to TRBJ2-7, with D possibly TRBD2 on 5 matching bases. This CDR3 has 17 residues. The V gene lost 1 base and the J gene lost 3 bases, with 19 bases spanning the gap. Germline CDR1 is SGHDN and CDR2 is FVKESK. The CDR3 DNA sequence: TGTGCCAGCAGCCAAGGTCTAATGGGAGTGGCGAACTACGAGCAGTACTTC. It yields the protein CASSQGLMGVANYEQYF.

In its sample, this clonotype was seen a few times. The CDR3 bases are TGTGCCAGCAGCGCGGATACTAGCGGATACGAGCAGTACTTC. This encodes CASSADTSGYEQYF. This rearrangement joins TRBV5-5 to TRBJ2-7; TRBD2 aligns across 8 bases. Germline V gene sequence: CDR1 SGHKS, CDR2 YYEKEE (reference sequence). Trimming at V came to 4 bases and at J to 4 bases, leaving 7 bases not matched to a gene. The CDR3 has 14 residues. Based on the CDR3 plus reference TRBV5-5 and TRBJ2-7, the full variable domain is DAGVTQSPTHLIKTRGQQVTLRCSPISGHKSVSWYQQVLGQGPQFIFQYYEKEERGRGNFPDRFSARQFPNYSSELNVNALLLGDSALYLCASSADTSGYEQYFGPGTRLTVT.

This clonotype was detected a few times. The V call is TRBV30, the J call TRBJ2-2, with unresolved D. The CDR3 has 16 residues. CDR1 is GTSNPN and CDR2 is SVGIG in the germline V gene (reference sequence). Trimming took off 0 bases at V and 7 bases at J, with 18 bases between the two ends. The DNA of the CDR3 is TGTGCCTGGAGTGTAGTAAGACGGGTGCATGGCGGGGAGCTGTTTTTT. Translation: CAWSVVRRVHGGELFF.

The V and J genes are TRBV2 and TRBJ2-2, with D perhaps matching TRBD1 (5 bases). The CDR3 contains 13 residues. Germline V gene data show CDR1 as SNHLY and CDR2 as FYNNEI. Between the trimmed V and J ends, which lost 4 bases and 7 bases, there was a span of 10 bases. CDR3 bases: TGTGCCAGCAGTGTAAGGGGCAGCGGGGAGCTGTTTTTT. Its protein product is CASSVRGSGELFF.

This clonotype was found a few times. V gene TRBV20-1 combines with J gene TRBJ1-1, with D uncertain. This CDR3 comprises 12 residues. Trimming removed 6 bases from V and 5 bases from J, with 13 bases in between. CDR1 is DFQATT, CDR2 SNEGSKA, per germline (reference sequence). This chain's CDR3 is CSAQTRRTEAFF. CDR3 nucleotides: TGCAGTGCCCAGACACGACGGACTGAAGCTTTCTTT.

V usage is TRBV12-3 or TRBV12-4 and J usage is TRBJ2-4, with TRBD2 matching over 7 bases. The CDR3 totals 15 residues. Unmatched junction bases numbered 4, after V lost 3 bases and J lost 2 bases. This CDR3 is CASSFWEGTKNIQYF. CDR3 DNA sequence: TGTGCCAGCAGTTTTTGGGAGGGGACCAAAAACATTCAGTACTTC.

In its sample, this clonotype was seen a few times. The CDR3 DNA is TGTGCCAGCAGCTTAGGGGTGCGGGCCAACTACGAGCAGTACTTC. This gives the protein CASSLGVRANYEQYF. J is TRBJ2-7 and V is TRBV11-2, with a tentative D call TRBD2 (5 bases). The V gene lost 1 base and the J gene lost 3 bases, with 13 bases spanning the gap. The germline CDR1 and CDR2 sequences are SGHAT and FQNNGV. The CDR3 contains 15 residues.

This clonotype came up many times. J is TRBJ2-7 and V is TRBV27, with a tentative D call TRBD1 (6 bases). V was trimmed by 4 bases and J by 0 bases, leaving 10 bases between them. Germline CDR1 is MNHEY and CDR2 is SMNVEV (reference sequence). There are 14 residues in the CDR3. DNA for the CDR3: TGTGCCAGCAGTTCCCGGGACACCTCCTACGAGCAGTACTTC. Protein product: CASSSRDTSYEQYF.

This clonotype was counted at least ten times. The DNA of the CDR3 is TGTGCCAGCAGCTTAGACATAACGACAGATACGCAGTATTTT. Translation gives CASSLDITTDTQYF. This chain links TRBV11-2 with TRBJ2-3; no reliable D call. The CDR3 loop spans 14 amino acids. V was clipped by 0 bases and J by 3 bases, with 7 bases between them. Looked up from germline, CDR1 is SGHAT and CDR2 is FQNNGV.

This chain uses TRBV9 with TRBJ2-7; 8 positions match TRBD2. Germline-derived CDR1 and CDR2 are SGDLS and YYNGEE. The CDR3 length is 16 residues. J lost 6 bases, V lost 2 bases, and 13 bases had no gene match. The CDR3 sequence is CASSVGLAGDPREQYF. CDR3 DNA sequence: TGTGCCAGCAGCGTCGGGCTAGCGGGCGATCCTCGCGAGCAGTACTTC.

The table lists this clonotype with many counts. The chain has TRBV5-6 and TRBJ2-1; D remains ambiguous. The CDR3 is made up of 17 amino acids. Germline lookup yields CDR1 SGHDT and CDR2 YYEEEE. The V gene lost 2 bases and the J gene lost 5 bases, with 20 bases spanning the gap. The CDR3 DNA reads as TGTGCCAGCAGCTTATCTGGGCGACTTCCCACCCACAATGAGCAGTTCTTC. This encodes CASSLSGRLPTHNEQFF.

V and J are TRBV19 and TRBJ1-2; the D gene is possibly TRBD1 (5 bases). The CDR3 has 14 amino acids. Trimming took 5 bases from V and 2 from J, leaving 12 bases between them. Germline V CDR1 and CDR2: LNHDA, SQIVND (reference sequence). CDR3 sequence reads: CASSSTGGNYGYTF. CDR3 sequence (DNA): TGTGCCAGTAGTTCCACCGGGGGAAACTATGGCTACACCTTC.

CDR3 DNA: TGTGCCAGCAGCCCTGGACTAGGGGGAGAGACCCAGTACTTC. Protein: CASSPGLGGETQYF. V gene TRBV7-2 combines with J gene TRBJ2-5; TRBD2 might be the D (7 bases). Germline V gene lookup returns CDR1 SGHTA and CDR2 FQGNSA. The V and J ends lost 5 bases and 4 bases respectively, with 14 bases between them. This CDR3 spans 14 amino acids.

The chain carries TRBV24-1 and TRBJ2-5; a possible D gene is TRBD1 (6 bases). CDR1 is KGHDR and CDR2 is SFDVKD in the germline V gene. The CDR3 runs to 16 residues. The V and J ends lost 4 bases and 2 bases respectively, with 16 bases between them. In DNA form, the CDR3 reads TGTGCCACCAGTGACATAAAACAGGGAATACAAGAGACCCAGTACTTC. Protein sequence: CATSDIKQGIQETQYF.

The chain employs TRBV5-1 and TRBJ2-7; D is perhaps TRBD1 or TRBD2 (5 bases each). This CDR3 has 14 residues. From germline, CDR1 is SGHRS and CDR2 YFSETQ. The V and J ends lost 7 bases and 9 bases respectively, with 23 bases between them. CDR3 bases: TGCGCCAGCTCGGATGGGACCACAGGTTTATCGCAGTACTTC. Its protein product is CASSDGTTGLSQYF.

This clonotype was seen a few times. The chain employs TRBV12-3 or TRBV12-4 and TRBJ2-5; 9 positions agree with TRBD2. Trimming took 5 bases from V and 5 from J; bases not matched to a gene: 6. The CDR3 loop spans 14 amino acids. In DNA form, the CDR3 reads TGTGCCAGCAGTCCACTAGCGGGTGTGGAGACCCAGTACTTC. Residues: CASSPLAGVETQYF.

In this sample, this clonotype is large. V gene TRBV2 combines with J gene TRBJ2-7; the match to TRBD2 covers 7 bases. V gave up 3 bases and J gave up 4 bases; unmatched junction bases: 12. Germline CDR1 reads SNHLY; CDR2 reads FYNNEI. The CDR3 extends over 16 amino acids. The CDR3 region has the DNA TGTGCCAGCAGTGAGGCCCAGTGGGAGGGCCTATACGAGCAGTACTTC. Translated: CASSEAQWEGLYEQYF.

This clonotype has a handful of counts. The chain uses TRBV5-4 and TRBJ2-7; 7 nucleotides match TRBD2. This CDR3 region has 16 residues. With 4 bases clipped from V and 1 base from J, the junction kept 11 bases outside the gene matches. Germline assignment: CDR1 SGHNT and CDR2 YYREEE (reference sequence). DNA of the CDR3: TGTGCCAGCAGCCCCCGGCTAGCGGATTCTTCCTACGAGCAGTACTTC. It translates to CASSPRLADSSYEQYF.

CDR3: CASSFNQRGNNEQFF. For the CDR3, the DNA is TGTGCCAGCAGCTTTAATCAGCGGGGGAACAATGAGCAGTTCTTC. This chain connects TRBV11-2 to TRBJ2-1; TRBD2 matches 8 bases. Trimming removed 3 bases from V and 5 bases from J; junction bases left unmatched: 6. The CDR3 runs 15 residues. Looked up from germline, CDR1 is SGHAT and CDR2 is FQNNGV.

This sequence joins TRBV25-1 and TRBJ2-7; D call uncertain. This CDR3 spans 14 amino acids. Trimming took off 4 bases at V and 0 bases at J, with 10 bases between the two ends. Germline V lookup: CDR1 MGHDK, CDR2 SYGVNS. For the CDR3, the DNA is TGTGCCAGCAGTGCTGGCAATAACTCCTACGAGCAGTACTTC. It encodes CASSAGNNSYEQYF.

The chain joins TRBV7-9 to TRBJ1-4; D possibly corresponds to TRBD1 (5 bases). Trimming took 3 bases from V and 8 from J, leaving 10 bases between them. The CDR3 has 13 residues. Looked up from germline, CDR1 is SEHNR and CDR2 is FQNEAQ (reference sequence). CDR3 loop: CASSLGGAEKLFF. The CDR3 coding sequence is TGTGCCAGCAGCTTGGGGGGAGCGGAAAAACTGTTTTTT.

V and J are TRBV6-2 or TRBV6-3 and TRBJ2-7; D is perhaps TRBD2 (6 bases). Trimming took 7 bases from V and 0 from J, leaving 16 bases between them. The CDR3 is made up of 15 amino acids. Germline CDR1 MNHEY, CDR2 SVGEGT. CDR3 coding DNA: TGTGCCAGCACCGCCAGGAGGGACGGCTCCTACGAGCAGTACTTC. Translating it yields CASTARRDGSYEQYF.

In its sample, this clonotype was seen many times. The gene calls are TRBV5-1 and TRBJ2-7; D possibly corresponds to TRBD1 (6 bases). CDR1 and CDR2 from the germline V gene are SGHRS and YFSETQ. This CDR3 spans 12 amino acids. V lost 6 bases and J 1 base, leaving 8 bases between the germline ends. CDR3 sequence reads: CASKGQSYEQYF. The CDR3 DNA reads as TGCGCCAGCAAGGGACAATCCTACGAGCAGTACTTC.

A word on this clonotype: The CDR3 carries no conserved terminal phenylalanine or tryptophan, so it likely arises from a read error. This sequence joins TRBV6-5 and TRBJ2-1; TRBD1 agrees at 11 bases. The CDR3 has 15 residues. Per germline, CDR1 MNHEY and CDR2 SVGAGI. Trimming took 4 bases from V and 4 from J; bases not matched to a gene: 3. The CDR3 here is CASSSGQGAYNEQFY. As DNA, the CDR3 is TGTGCCAGCAGTTCCGGACAGGGGGCTTACAATGAGCAGTTCTAC.